Included here is one T cell receptor beta chain sequence, with context. The clone's antigen remains unknown. No clone much larger than this one lies a single base away; base qualities are absent. This sample is drawn from a study of immune cell composition in non-small cell lung cancer (dated by TCRdb to the late 2010s). A note on the overall study: To assign histologic subtype, which was mostly lung adenocarcinoma or squamous cell carcinoma, H&E was combined with p63, CK5, Napsin A and TTF-1 immunohistochemistry. Supplementary cohort #1 consisted of 9 to 11 lung adenocarcinoma cases with paired tumour/lung TCR-beta sequencing and with TIL populations generated to assess tumour reactivity. A handful of tumour specimens with TCR-beta data were of rare histological subtypes and were excluded from the subtype comparisons. Using Adaptive Biotechnologies, the researchers ran TCR-beta sequencing on approximately 36 paired NSCLC tumour and non-adjacent lung specimens, along with some 24 tumour-only specimens. What the work shows at the level of the full study, not this receptor alone: Significantly higher Top 10 clone scores and productive clonality were observed in lung squamous cell carcinoma than in lung adenocarcinoma tumours. The reactivity cohort was only around 9 cases, and tumour-reactive clones were not shown to share sequences with the dominant in vivo tumour-associated clones. Tumour-associated clones >0.5% occurred in nearly half of NSCLC cases: about 30% of adenocarcinomas versus 75% of squamous carcinomas. Smoking pack-years did not significantly correlate with tumour TCR-beta clonality. In 10 adenocarcinoma cases, maximal tumour-associated clone frequency correlated strongly with TIL tumour reactivity, whereas overall clonality did not.

TCR-beta CDR3 regions were amplified from genomic DNA by a two-step multiplex PCR, with the second step adding Illumina-compatible adaptors. TCR-beta immunosequencing was performed on an Illumina platform as a commercial immunoSEQ service. From the authors' description of their analysis: Repertoires were described by productive clonality and by Top 10 Clones, which is the percentage of T-cell templates coming from the ten most frequent sequences. Values of productive clonality ranged from 0 to 1, with a monoclonal population indicated by a value of 1. Tumour-associated clones, identified using log10 scatter plots, were defined as sequences that made up at least 0.1% of tumour T-cell templates and were not found in the matched non-adjacent lung. Analyses were done in GraphPad Prism7 and R, with Student's t-tests for two-group comparisons, ANOVA for stages, and linear regression for relationships. TCRdb obtained this table from immuneACCESS and retained in-frame rearrangements with V and J assigned. These tables miss some clones; where compared with another copy, unresolved V genes account for less than half of the shortfall, and the remainder is unexplained. The V and J calls and clone size come from that table; D and trimming were worked out from the DNA. Recorded for this sample are several thousand clones; about 80% of them occurred a single time. Roughly 9.9% of the sample belongs to the ten largest clones.

Frozen aliquots of unsorted single-cell suspensions were used for genomic DNA extraction with the QIAamp DNA kit. The tumour samples consisted of non-small cell lung cancer tissue that had been surgically resected. Tissues were received within 2 hours of resection and were immediately processed into single-cell suspensions. Tissue was broken up mechanically, digested enzymatically with DNase I, collagenase I and hyaluronidase for around 31 minutes at 37 degrees C, and then filtered and RBC-lysed. V is clipped by 3 bases and J by 1 base, and the sequence between their germline boundaries is 6 bases long. CDR1 ENHRY and CDR2 SYGVKD are derived from the germline V gene. The CDR3 sequence holds 13 residues, the cysteine and phenylalanine included. Only the CDR3 part of the read is kept: 39 bases, read in frame from the first base.

Sequencing was done on a sample of lung tumor tissue. The chain joins TRBV10-3 to TRBJ1-1; no confident D gene assignment can be made. The receptor comes from a human donor with non-small cell lung cancer. The CDR3 region reads CAISDEGNTEAFF. The DNA sequence is as follows: TGTGCCATCAGTGATGAGGGGAACACTGAAGCTTTCTTT.